Sequencing of this T cell receptor beta chain was carried out in a study of blood T cell repertoires in COVID-19. Background on the study: Researchers got acute and convalescent COVID-19 samples from the United States, Italy and Spain. Sources were T cells, B-cell-depleted T cells, or PBMCs; the material itself was cDNA or gDNA.

In the authors' methods: Reference gene primers were amplified, and this amplification served to estimate nucleated cell counts. Sequenced by immunoSEQ multiplex PCR; TCRdb stores in-frame clones only, minus some. The D gene and trimming were derived from the DNA, and the V and J assignments and clone size from that table. The table includes approximately 160,000 clones, approximately 86% detected once. The receptor was derived from a man aged 55 to 70 who had recovered from COVID-19. The source material was peripheral blood.

The CDR3 DNA is TGTGCCAGCAGTGCCGACGGACAGGGAAAACAGCCCCAGCATTTT. Translating gives CASSADGQGKQPQHF. The V gene is TRBV28, the J gene TRBJ1-5; 8 bases line up with TRBD1. Germline CDR1 and CDR2: MDHEN and SYDVKM. V was pared by 5 bases and J by 7 bases, with 10 bases of the junction left unmatched. The CDR3 runs to 15 residues.